This T cell receptor (beta chain) is from a study of molecular identifiers for immune sequencing clone quantification. One entry per CDR3 protein results from TCRdb running MiXCR on the PCR reads. The table shows 50,000 to 75,000 distinct CDR3 sequences, with around a fifth occurring only once. Concerning this clonotype: A read error may account for a junction end that differs from germline.

A CD8+CD4-CCR7+CD45RA+ gate was used to sort naive CD8 T cells. The clonotype comes from a human donor in good health. Some libraries in this study had Jurkat cell RNA spiked in. The sequenced sample consisted of naive CD8+ T cells from blood, with Jurkat cell RNA spiked in. Subset given: FACS-sorted CD8+CD4-CCR7+CD45RA+ naive T cells.

CDR3 amino acids: CASSSLTEEQCF. The CDR3 DNA sequence: TGTGCTAGCAGCTCCCTCACTGAGGAGCAGTGCTTC. The V and J genes are TRBV11-2 and TRBJ2-7; D gene unclear. The CDR3 extends over 12 amino acids. CDR1 SGHAT and CDR2 FQNNGV come from the germline V gene.